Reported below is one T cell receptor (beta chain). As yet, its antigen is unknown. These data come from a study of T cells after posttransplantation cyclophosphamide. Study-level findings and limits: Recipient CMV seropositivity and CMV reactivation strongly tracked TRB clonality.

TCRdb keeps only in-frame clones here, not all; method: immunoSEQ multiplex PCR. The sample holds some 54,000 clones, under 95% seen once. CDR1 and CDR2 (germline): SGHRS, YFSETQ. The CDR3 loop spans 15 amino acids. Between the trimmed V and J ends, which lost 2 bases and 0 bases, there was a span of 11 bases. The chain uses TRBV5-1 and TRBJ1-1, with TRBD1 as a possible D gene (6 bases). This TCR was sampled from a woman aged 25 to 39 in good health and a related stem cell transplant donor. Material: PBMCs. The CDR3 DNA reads TGCGCCAGCAGCTTAGGGGGGGATCTGAACACTGAAGCTTTCTTT. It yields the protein CASSLGGDLNTEAFF.